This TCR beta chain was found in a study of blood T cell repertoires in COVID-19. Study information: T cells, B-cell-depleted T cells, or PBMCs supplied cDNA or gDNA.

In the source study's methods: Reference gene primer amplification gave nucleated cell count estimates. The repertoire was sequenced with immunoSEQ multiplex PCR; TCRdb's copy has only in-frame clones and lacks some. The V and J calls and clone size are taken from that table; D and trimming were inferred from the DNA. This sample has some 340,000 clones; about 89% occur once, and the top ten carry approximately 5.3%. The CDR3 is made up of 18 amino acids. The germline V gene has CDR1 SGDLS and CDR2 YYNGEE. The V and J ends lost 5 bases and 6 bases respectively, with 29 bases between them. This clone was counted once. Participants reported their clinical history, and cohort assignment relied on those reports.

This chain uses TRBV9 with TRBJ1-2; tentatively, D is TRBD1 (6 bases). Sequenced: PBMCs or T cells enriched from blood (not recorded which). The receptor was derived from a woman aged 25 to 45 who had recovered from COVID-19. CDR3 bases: TGTGCCAGCAGTGATACACAGGGAGCCCGTCGCGGTGGTGATGGCTACACCTTC. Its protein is CASSDTQGARRGGDGYTF.